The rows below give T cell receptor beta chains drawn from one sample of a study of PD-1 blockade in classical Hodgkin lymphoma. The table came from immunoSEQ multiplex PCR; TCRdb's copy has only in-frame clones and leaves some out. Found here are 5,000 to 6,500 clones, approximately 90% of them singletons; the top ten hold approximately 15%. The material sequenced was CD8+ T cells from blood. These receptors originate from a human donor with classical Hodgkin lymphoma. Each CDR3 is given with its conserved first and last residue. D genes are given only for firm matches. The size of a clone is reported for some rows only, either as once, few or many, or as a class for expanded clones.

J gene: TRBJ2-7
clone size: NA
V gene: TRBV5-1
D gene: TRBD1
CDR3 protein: CASSLGDRDDEQYF
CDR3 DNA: TGCGCCAGCAGCTTGGGGGACAGGGACGACGAGCAGTACTTC

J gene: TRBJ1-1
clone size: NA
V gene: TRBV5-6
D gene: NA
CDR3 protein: CASSLGSEAFF
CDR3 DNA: TGTGCCAGCAGCTTGGGGTCTGAAGCTTTCTTT

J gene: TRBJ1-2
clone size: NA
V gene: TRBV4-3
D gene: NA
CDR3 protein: CASSQGPNSNYGYTF
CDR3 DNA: TGCGCCAGCAGCCAAGGGCCCAACTCTAACTATGGCTACACCTTC

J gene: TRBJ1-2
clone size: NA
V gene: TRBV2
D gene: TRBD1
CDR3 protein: CASISLYADRVNLLGYTF
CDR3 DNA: TGTGCCAGCATTTCCCTATATGCGGACAGGGTTAATCTTCTAGGCTACACCTTC

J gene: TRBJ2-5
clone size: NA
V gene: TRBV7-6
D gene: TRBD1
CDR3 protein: CASSLGRLDRALETQYF
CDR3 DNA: TGTGCCAGCAGCTTAGGAAGATTGGACAGGGCCCTAGAGACCCAGTACTTC

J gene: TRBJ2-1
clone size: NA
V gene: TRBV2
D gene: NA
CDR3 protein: CASRSNNEQFF
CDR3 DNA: TGTGCCAGCAGAAGTAACAATGAGCAGTTCTTC

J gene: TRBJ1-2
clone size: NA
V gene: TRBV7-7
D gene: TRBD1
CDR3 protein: CASSPLNQGALDGYTF
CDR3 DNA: TGTGCTAGCAGCCCCCTGAACCAGGGGGCTTTAGATGGCTACACCTTC

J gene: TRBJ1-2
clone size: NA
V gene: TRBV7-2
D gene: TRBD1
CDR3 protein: CASSLVGDRAGGYTF
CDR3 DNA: TGTGCCAGCAGCTTAGTGGGAGACAGGGCGGGTGGCTACACCTTC

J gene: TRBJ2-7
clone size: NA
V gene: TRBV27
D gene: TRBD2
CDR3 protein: CASSSGGAYEQYF
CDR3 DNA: TGTGCCAGCAGTAGCGGGGGGGCCTACGAGCAGTACTTC

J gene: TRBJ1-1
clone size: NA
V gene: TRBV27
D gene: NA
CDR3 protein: CASSLSAKNTEAFF
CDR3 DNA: TGTGCCAGCAGTTTAAGCGCCAAGAACACTGAAGCTTTCTTT

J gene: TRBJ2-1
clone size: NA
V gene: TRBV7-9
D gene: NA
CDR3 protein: CASSFNRQGAGYNEQFF
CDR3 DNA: TGTGCCAGCAGCTTTAACCGACAAGGTGCGGGGTACAATGAGCAGTTCTTC

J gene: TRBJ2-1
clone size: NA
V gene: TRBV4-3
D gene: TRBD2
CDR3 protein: CASSQAAGVLNNEQFF
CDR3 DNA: TGCGCCAGCAGCCAAGCGGCGGGAGTGCTAAACAATGAGCAGTTCTTC

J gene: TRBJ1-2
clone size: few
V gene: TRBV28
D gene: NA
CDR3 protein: CASSVVANYGYTF
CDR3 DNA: TGTGCCAGCAGTGTAGTAGCTAACTATGGCTACACCTTC

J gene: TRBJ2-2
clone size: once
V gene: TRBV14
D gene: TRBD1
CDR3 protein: CASSQVRQGLRTGELFF
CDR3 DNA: TGTGCCAGCAGCCAAGTCCGACAGGGGCTGAGGACCGGGGAGCTGTTTTTT

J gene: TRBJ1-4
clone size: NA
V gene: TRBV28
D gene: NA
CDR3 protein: CASSLGPATNEKLFF
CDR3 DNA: TGTGCCAGCAGTTTGGGACCAGCAACTAATGAAAAACTGTTTTTT

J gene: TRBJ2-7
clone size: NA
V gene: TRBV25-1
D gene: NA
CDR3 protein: CASGGHEQYF
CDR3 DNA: TGTGCCAGCGGGGGGCACGAGCAGTACTTC

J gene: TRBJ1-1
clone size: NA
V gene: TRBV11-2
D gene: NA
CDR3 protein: CASQDVNTEAFF
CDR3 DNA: TGTGCCAGCCAGGACGTCAACACTGAAGCTTTCTTT

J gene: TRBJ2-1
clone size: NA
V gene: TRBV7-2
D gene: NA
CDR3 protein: CASSPVEETYNEQFF
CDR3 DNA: TGTGCCAGCAGCCCTGTCGAGGAGACCTACAATGAGCAGTTCTTC

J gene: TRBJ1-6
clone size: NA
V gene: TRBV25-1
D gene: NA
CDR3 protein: CASSEGTSNSPLHF
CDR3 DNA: TGTGCCAGCAGTGAGGGTACGAGTAATTCACCCCTCCACTTT

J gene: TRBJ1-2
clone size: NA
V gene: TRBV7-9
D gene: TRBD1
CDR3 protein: CASSHRDRGLLGDYGYTF
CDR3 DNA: TGTGCCAGCAGTCACCGGGACAGGGGGCTCCTAGGTGACTATGGCTACACCTTC

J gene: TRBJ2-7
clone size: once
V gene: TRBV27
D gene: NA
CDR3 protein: CASSYGRTYEQYF
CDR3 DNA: TGTGCCAGCAGTTATGGGAGGACCTACGAGCAGTACTTC

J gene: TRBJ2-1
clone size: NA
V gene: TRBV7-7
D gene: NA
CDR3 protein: CASSLGAGDEQFF
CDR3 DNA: TGTGCTAGCAGCTTAGGGGCCGGGGATGAGCAGTTCTTC

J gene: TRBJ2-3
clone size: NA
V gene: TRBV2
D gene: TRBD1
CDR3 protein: CASRPRTSYRGPADTQYF
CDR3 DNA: TGTGCCAGCAGGCCCCGAACCAGCTACAGGGGACCGGCAGATACGCAGTATTTT

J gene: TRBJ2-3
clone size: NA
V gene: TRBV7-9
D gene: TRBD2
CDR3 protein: CASSFGTSDTDTQYF
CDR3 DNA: TGTGCCAGCAGCTTCGGGACTAGCGACACAGATACGCAGTATTTT

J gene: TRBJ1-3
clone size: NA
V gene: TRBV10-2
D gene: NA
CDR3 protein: CASSEELGNTIYF
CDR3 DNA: TGCGCCAGCAGTGAGGAACTGGGAAACACCATATATTTT

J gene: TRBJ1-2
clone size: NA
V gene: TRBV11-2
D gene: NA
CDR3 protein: CASSLTGGRHGYTF
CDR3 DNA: TGTGCCAGCAGCTTAACGGGGGGCCGCCACGGCTACACCTTC

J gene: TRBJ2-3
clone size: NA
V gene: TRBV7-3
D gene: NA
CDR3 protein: CASSLRGGGGHTDTQYF
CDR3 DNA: TGTGCCAGCAGCTTAAGGGGCGGCGGGGGCCACACAGATACGCAGTATTTT

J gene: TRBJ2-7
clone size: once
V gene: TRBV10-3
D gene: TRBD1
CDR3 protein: CATQDPGQGAHEQYF
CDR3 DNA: TGTGCCACCCAAGATCCTGGGCAGGGGGCCCACGAGCAGTACTTC

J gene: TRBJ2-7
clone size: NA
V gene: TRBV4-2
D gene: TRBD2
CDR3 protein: CASSIIAGTFYEQYF
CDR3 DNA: TGTGCCAGCAGCATAATAGCGGGGACCTTCTACGAGCAGTACTTC

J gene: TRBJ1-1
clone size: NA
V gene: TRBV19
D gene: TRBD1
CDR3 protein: CASSLGQGGSDTEAFF
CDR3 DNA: TGTGCCAGTAGTCTGGGACAGGGAGGATCGGATACAGAAGCTTTCTTT

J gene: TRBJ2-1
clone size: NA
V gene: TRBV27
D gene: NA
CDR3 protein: CASSLWGLEQFF
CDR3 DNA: TGTGCCAGCAGTTTATGGGGGCTTGAGCAGTTCTTC

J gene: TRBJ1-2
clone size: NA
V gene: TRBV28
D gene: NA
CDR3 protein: CASSSLSGAGAVGYTF
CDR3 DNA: TGTGCCAGCAGTTCACTCTCGGGGGCCGGGGCGGTGGGCTACACCTTC

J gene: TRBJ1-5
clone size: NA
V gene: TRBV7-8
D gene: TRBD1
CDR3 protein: CASSLVWDRDSQPQHF
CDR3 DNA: TGTGCCAGCAGCTTAGTTTGGGACAGGGACAGTCAGCCCCAGCATTTT

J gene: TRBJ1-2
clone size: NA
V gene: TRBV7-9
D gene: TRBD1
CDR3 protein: CASSLVGTGVYTF
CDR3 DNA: TGTGCCAGCAGCTTAGTCGGGACAGGGGTATACACCTTC

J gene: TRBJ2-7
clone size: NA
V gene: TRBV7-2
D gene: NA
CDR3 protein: CASSPGLLQYF
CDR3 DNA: TGTGCCAGCAGCCCTGGGCTCCTTCAGTACTTC

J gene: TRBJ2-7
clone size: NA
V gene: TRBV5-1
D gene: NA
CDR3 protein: CASSPLLDYEQYF
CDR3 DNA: TGCGCCAGCAGCCCCTTACTGGACTACGAGCAGTACTTC

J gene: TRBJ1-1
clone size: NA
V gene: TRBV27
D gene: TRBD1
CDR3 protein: CASRQGAVTEAFF
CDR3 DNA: TGTGCCAGCCGACAGGGGGCGGTTACTGAAGCTTTCTTT

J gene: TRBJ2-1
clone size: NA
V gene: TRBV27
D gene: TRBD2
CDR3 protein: CASRPGLAFNEQFF
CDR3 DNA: TGTGCCAGCAGGCCGGGACTAGCATTCAATGAGCAGTTCTTC

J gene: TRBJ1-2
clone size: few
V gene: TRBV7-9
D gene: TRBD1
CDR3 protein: CASSARTGLYAVWTF
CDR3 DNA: TGTGCCAGCAGCGCAAGGACAGGACTATATGCTGTGTGGACCTTC

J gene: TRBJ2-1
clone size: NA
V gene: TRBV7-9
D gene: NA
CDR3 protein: CASSPRQVLDEQFF
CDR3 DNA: TGTGCCAGCAGCCCAAGACAGGTTTTGGATGAGCAGTTCTTC

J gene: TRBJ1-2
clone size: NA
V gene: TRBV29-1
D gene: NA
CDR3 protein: CSVEGWGPHYGYTF
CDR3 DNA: TGCAGCGTTGAGGGGTGGGGACCGCACTATGGCTACACCTTC

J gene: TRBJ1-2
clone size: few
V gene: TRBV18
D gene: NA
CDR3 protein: CASSLGPNYGYTF
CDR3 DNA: TGTGCCAGCTCACTAGGGCCGAACTATGGCTACACCTTC

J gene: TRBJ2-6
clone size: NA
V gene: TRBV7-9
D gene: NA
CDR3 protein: CASSSRDLSSGANVLTF
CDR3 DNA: TGTGCCAGCAGCTCCCGGGACTTGAGCTCTGGGGCCAACGTCCTGACTTTC

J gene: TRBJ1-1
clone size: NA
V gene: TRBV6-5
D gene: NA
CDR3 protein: CASRLAGAEAFF
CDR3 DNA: TGTGCCAGCAGACTCGCAGGGGCTGAAGCTTTCTTT

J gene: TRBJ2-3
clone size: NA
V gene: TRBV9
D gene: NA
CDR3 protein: CASSWTGGTDTQYF
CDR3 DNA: TGTGCCAGCAGTTGGACCGGGGGCACAGATACGCAGTATTTT

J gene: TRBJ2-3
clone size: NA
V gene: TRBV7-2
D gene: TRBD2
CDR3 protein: CASSPGLVVGPTDTQYF
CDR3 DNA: TGTGCCAGCAGCCCGGGACTAGTAGTGGGGCCCACAGATACGCAGTATTTT

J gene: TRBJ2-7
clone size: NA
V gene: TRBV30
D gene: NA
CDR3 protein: CAWSDGNSYEQYF
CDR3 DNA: TGTGCCTGGAGTGACGGAAACTCCTACGAGCAGTACTTC

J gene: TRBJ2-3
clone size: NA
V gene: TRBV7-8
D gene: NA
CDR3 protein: CASRRRTATDTQYF
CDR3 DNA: TGTGCCAGCAGGAGACGGACAGCCACAGATACGCAGTATTTT

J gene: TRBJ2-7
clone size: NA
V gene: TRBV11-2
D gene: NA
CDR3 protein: CASSLEVPYEQYF
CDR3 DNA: TGTGCCAGCAGCTTAGAGGTTCCCTACGAGCAGTACTTC

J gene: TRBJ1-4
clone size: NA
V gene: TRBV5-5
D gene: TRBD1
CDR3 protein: CASRLEGQSNEKLFF
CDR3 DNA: TGTGCCAGCAGACTTGAGGGACAGTCTAATGAAAAACTGTTTTTT

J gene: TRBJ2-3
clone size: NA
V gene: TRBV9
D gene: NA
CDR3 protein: CASSVSGGFTQYF
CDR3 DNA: TGTGCCAGCAGCGTATCTGGGGGGTTTACGCAGTATTTT

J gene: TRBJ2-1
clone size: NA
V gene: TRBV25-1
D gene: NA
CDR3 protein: CASSEYGTEQFF
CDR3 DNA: TGTGCCAGCAGTGAATATGGGACAGAGCAGTTCTTC

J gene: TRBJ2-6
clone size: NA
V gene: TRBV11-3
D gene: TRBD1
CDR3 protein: CASSEGANGANVLTF
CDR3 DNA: TGTGCCAGCAGCGAGGGGGCGAATGGGGCCAACGTCCTGACTTTC